The 15 T cell receptor beta chains below all came from one sample that was sequenced in a study of cytomegalovirus exposure and HLA in healthy donors. Vbeta (60) and Jbeta (13) primers were used in the PCR. TCRdb keeps only in-frame clones here, not all; method: immunoSEQ multiplex PCR. The profile covers 150,000 to 200,000 clones, with roughly three quarters appearing a single time and approximately 5% taken by the ten largest. Sequencing was performed on PBMCs. The receptors derive from a man aged 18 to 30 in good health and CMV-seropositive.

The table lists this clone with a few counts. This rearrangement joins TRBV4-2 to TRBJ1-3, with unresolved D. The CDR3 consists of 14 residues. V was trimmed by 4 bases and J by 1 base, leaving 8 bases between them. CDR1 LGHNA and CDR2 YNFKEQ come from the germline V gene. CDR3 residues: CASSPFSSGNTIYF. The CDR3 region has the DNA TGTGCCAGCAGCCCTTTTTCGTCTGGAAACACCATATATTTT.

V and J are TRBV14 and TRBJ1-2; 10 positions agree with TRBD1. Trimming cost V 3 bases and J 4 bases; bases outside gene matches: 5. The CDR3 has 15 amino acids. CDR1 and CDR2 (germline): SGHDN, FVKESK. The CDR3 nucleotides are TGTGCCAGCAGCCATCCCGGGACAGGGGTCTATGGCTACACCTTC. This codes for CASSHPGTGVYGYTF.

The sample holds a few counts of this clone. V usage is TRBV6-6 and J usage is TRBJ2-3; TRBD2 aligns across 7 bases. Germline values: CDR1 MNHNY, CDR2 SVGAGI (reference sequence). The CDR3 is 13 residues long. The V gene end was trimmed by 9 bases and the J gene end by 1 base; junction bases not matched to a gene: 4. CDR3 nucleotide sequence: TGTGCCAGTGACCGGGGGGGCACAGATACGCAGTATTTT. This sequence encodes CASDRGGTDTQYF.

The rearrangement joins TRBV19 to TRBJ1-5; 10 bases line up with TRBD1. V lost 2 bases, J lost 6 bases, and 7 bases stayed unmatched. The CDR3 has 16 amino acids. CDR1 LNHDA and CDR2 SQIVND come from the germline V gene (reference sequence). CDR3: CASSISGQGRRQPQHF. The CDR3, as DNA: TGTGCCAGTAGTATATCGGGACAGGGGAGACGTCAGCCCCAGCATTTT.

The chain joins TRBV6-5 to TRBJ2-1, with a weak D call TRBD1 (7 bases). Germline CDR1 and CDR2: MNHEY and SVGAGI. V lost 5 bases and J 7 bases, leaving 15 bases between the germline ends. The CDR3 is 14 residues long. The CDR3 protein is CASSPQGGGNEQFF. The CDR3 coding sequence is TGTGCCAGCAGTCCTCAGGGGGGCGGGAATGAGCAGTTCTTC.

This clone was picked up a small number of times. The genes are TRBV30 and TRBJ1-1, with 8 bases identical to TRBD1. J gave up 5 bases and V 8 bases, and 4 bases lay outside the gene matches. CDR3 size: 11 residues. Germline V CDR1 and CDR2: GTSNPN, SVGIG (reference sequence). The CDR3 is CARYRGTEAFF. The CDR3 region has the DNA TGTGCCAGATACAGGGGGACTGAAGCTTTCTTT.

This chain links TRBV19 with TRBJ1-2; 8 bases line up with TRBD1. CDR1 LNHDA and CDR2 SQIVND come from the germline V gene (reference sequence). The ends lost 6 bases at V and 4 bases at J; junction bases unmatched: 7. The CDR3 length is 14 residues. This CDR3 reads CASRPGQETYGYTF. The CDR3 coding sequence is TGTGCCAGTAGACCGGGACAGGAGACCTATGGCTACACCTTC.

The chain carries TRBV5-1 and TRBJ2-3; 11 bases line up with TRBD1. Germline CDR1 is SGHRS and CDR2 is YFSETQ. The CDR3 consists of 15 residues. The ends lost 4 bases at V and 7 bases at J; junction bases unmatched: 8. The CDR3 DNA reads as TGCGCCAGCAGCCCGGGGGGACAGGGGGGGAATACGCAGTATTTT. Translating gives CASSPGGQGGNTQYF.

This sequence joins TRBV4-2 and TRBJ2-3, with TRBD2 identical over 14 bases. The CDR3 is 18 amino acids. The trim removed 4 bases at V and 1 base at J, leaving 7 bases unmatched. Germline-derived CDR1 and CDR2 are LGHNA and YNFKEQ. CDR3 loop: CASSPLGTSGSGTDTQYF. The CDR3 DNA sequence: TGTGCCAGCAGCCCACTTGGGACTAGCGGGAGCGGCACAGATACGCAGTATTTT.

V usage is TRBV2 and J usage is TRBJ1-6; D is uncertain. This CDR3 region has 11 residues. Germline assignment: CDR1 SNHLY and CDR2 FYNNEI. Trimming took off 3 bases at V and 13 bases at J, with 7 bases between the two ends. The CDR3 spells CASSDRGPLHF. As DNA, the CDR3 is TGTGCCAGCAGTGACAGAGGGCCCCTCCACTTT.

The rearrangement joins TRBV5-1 to TRBJ1-1, with 7 positions matching TRBD1. The CDR3 loop spans 13 amino acids. CDR1 SGHRS and CDR2 YFSETQ come from the germline V gene. The V and J ends lost 7 bases and 4 bases, in that order; junction bases with no gene match: 7. In DNA, the CDR3 is TGCGCCAGCGCGAGACAGGGCGCCACTGAAGCTTTCTTT. Its protein product is CASARQGATEAFF.

This chain joins TRBV2 and TRBJ2-5; perhaps TRBD2 as D (5 bases). The length of the CDR3 is 13 residues. Trimming took off 9 bases at V and 7 bases at J, with 18 bases between the two ends. Germline CDR1 SNHLY, CDR2 FYNNEI. The CDR3 DNA follows: TGTGCCAGAAAGACGCCGCCGGCGGGGACCCAGTACTTC. It specifies CARKTPPAGTQYF.

The sample holds a few counts of this clone. This chain connects TRBV6-6 to TRBJ2-1; 11 bases align to TRBD2. Unmatched junction bases numbered 3, after V lost 2 bases and J lost 9 bases. The CDR3 loop spans 14 amino acids. Germline CDR1 MNHNY, CDR2 SVGAGI (reference sequence). CDR3 protein: CASSYTSGSSEQFF. Written as DNA, the CDR3 is TGTGCCAGCAGTTACACTAGCGGGAGTTCTGAGCAGTTCTTC.

V gene TRBV7-2 combines with J gene TRBJ2-5; 7 bases line up with TRBD2. Losses at the gene ends were 2 bases for V and 4 bases for J; bases not matched to a gene: 4. CDR3 length equals 14 residues. Germline CDR1 is SGHTA and CDR2 is FQGNSA. CDR3 coding DNA: TGTGCCAGCAGCTTATCCGGGAGGCGAGAGACCCAGTACTTC. Protein product: CASSLSGRRETQYF.

The chain is built from TRBV27 and TRBJ2-1; D possibly corresponds to TRBD1 (6 bases). Germline V CDR1 and CDR2: MNHEY, SMNVEV (reference sequence). The CDR3 covers 15 residues. Trimming took off 5 bases at V and 3 bases at J, with 14 bases between the two ends. The CDR3 region has the DNA TGTGCCAGCAGTCTGACAGGAGAGTTCTACAATGAGCAGTTCTTC. It encodes CASSLTGEFYNEQFF.